This T cell receptor (beta chain) comes out of a study of beta chain features in type 1 diabetes. Study background: Patients looked much like healthy donors when it came to age, gender and cell yields.

The entirety of the isolated RNA underwent reverse transcription, so expressed TCRB transcripts were sequenced. Generated by immunoSEQ multiplex PCR, the TCRdb table keeps only in-frame clones and is missing some. The table lists around 450,000 clones, over 9.5% of them singletons. With regard to this clone: Its target is unknown.

The CDR3 contains 12 residues. The V end lost 3 bases, the J end lost 3 bases, and 4 bases lay between the germline ends. Germline values: CDR1 SGHNT, CDR2 YENEEA. Regarding the study as a whole: Any role of HLA type in TCRB rearrangement remained unresolved here.

The V gene is TRBV11-3, the J gene TRBJ2-3, with D uncertain. The TCR comes from a young woman in good health. The sample comprised naive CD4+ T cells from blood. The CDR3 loop reads CASSFRTDTQYF. DNA for the CDR3: TGTGCCAGCAGCTTTCGGACAGATACGCAGTATTTT.